The source of this T cell receptor (beta chain) is a study of blood T cell repertoires in COVID-19. Study-level background: Italy, Spain and the United States were the sources of the convalescent and acute COVID-19 samples.

Study processing details: The authors estimated nucleated cell counts from reference gene primer amplification. The method was immunoSEQ multiplex PCR; TCRdb's version includes in-frame clones alone and lacks a portion of them. V, J and clone size reflect that table, while D and trimming were determined from the DNA. Among 300,000 or so clones listed, almost 90% were seen once. The Seattle patients joined while their infection was active and were tracked longitudinally afterward. V lost 4 bases to trimming and J lost 1 base, with 11 bases between them. This CDR3 spans 15 amino acids. From germline, CDR1 is MNHEY and CDR2 SVGAGI.

The chain combines TRBV6-5 with TRBJ1-5, with a weak D call TRBD1 (6 bases). Sequencing was performed on peripheral blood. The sequence was obtained from a woman in her twenties or thirties with COVID-19, enrolled during active disease. CDR3 in DNA: TGTGCCAGCAGTTCTACAGGGATCAGCAATCAGCCCCAGCATTTT. Protein: CASSSTGISNQPQHF.